This TCR beta chain was sequenced for a study of T cells in Graves' hyperthyroidism and ophthalmopathy. Study-wide background: Staff took peripheral blood when the initial diagnosis was made, before any treatment began.

The CDR3 runs to 14 residues. V lost 7 bases and J 4 bases, leaving 17 bases between the germline ends. Germline V gives CDR1 SGHRS, CDR2 YFSETQ. This clonotype was detected only a few times. Amplification targeted TCR beta CDR3 regions from RNA transcripts. Researchers ran a first-round RT-PCR on the TCR CDR3 using the HTBI primer set. TCRdb used MiXCR to reprocess the multiplex PCR reads, holding one entry per CDR3 protein. The sample records about 610,000 distinct CDR3 sequences, 16% being singletons. Diagnostic assessment was based on clinical symptoms, serum thyroxine and TRAb, thyroid ultrasound and orbital computed tomography.

The genes are TRBV5-1 and TRBJ1-1; a possible D gene is TRBD1 (5 bases). The sample consisted of blood. The receptor was derived from a woman in her thirties or forties with Graves' ophthalmopathy. The CDR3 loop is CASAPRQLGTEAFF. In nucleotides, the CDR3 is TGCGCCAGCGCCCCGCGACAGCTGGGCACTGAAGCTTTCTTT.